Below are 10 T cell receptor beta chains sequenced from a single sample in a study of shared clonotypes between healthy human individuals. The repertoire was sequenced with immunoSEQ multiplex PCR; TCRdb's copy has only in-frame clones and lacks some. The sample has roughly 1,100,000 clones, under 80% seen once. Sequencing was carried out using memory CD4+ T cells sorted from blood. Subset: CD45RA-negative fraction. Receptors were obtained from a man aged 18 to 30 in good health.

The chain joins TRBV5-1 to TRBJ2-1; D remains ambiguous. CDR1 and CDR2 from the germline V gene are SGHRS and YFSETQ. This CDR3 region has 13 residues. V lost 0 bases to trimming and J lost 12 bases, with 13 bases between them. The CDR3 loop is CASSLGSGRTQFF. The CDR3 DNA is TGCGCCAGCAGCTTGGGTTCCGGTCGGACGCAGTTCTTC.

The chain joins TRBV5-1 to TRBJ2-1, with 7 bases aligning to TRBD1. Germline CDR1 SGHRS, CDR2 YFSETQ. The CDR3 has 15 residues. Trimming at V came to 0 bases and at J to 2 bases, leaving 2 bases not matched to a gene. In nucleotides, the CDR3 is TGCGCCAGCAGCTTGGTGGGGACAGCCTACAATGAGCAGTTCTTC. It translates to CASSLVGTAYNEQFF.

V usage is TRBV27 and J usage is TRBJ2-5; 9 bases match TRBD1. The CDR3 length is 14 residues. CDR1 and CDR2 (germline): MNHEY, SMNVEV (reference sequence). J lost 5 bases, V lost 5 bases, and 6 bases had no gene match. For the CDR3, the DNA is TGTGCCAGCAGTCCAGGACAGGGGAAGGAGACCCAGTACTTC. Amino acid sequence: CASSPGQGKETQYF.

The chain combines TRBV5-6 with TRBJ2-2; D is ambiguous. This CDR3 is 14 amino acids long. Germline V gene data show CDR1 as SGHDT and CDR2 as YYEEEE. V shed 1 base and J shed 2 bases, with 6 bases lying between them. CDR3 protein: CASSLYGNTGELFF. CDR3 sequence (DNA): TGTGCCAGCAGCTTGTACGGAAACACCGGGGAGCTGTTTTTT. Full variable domain (remainder filled in from reference TRBV5-6 and TRBJ2-2): DAGVTQSPTHLIKTRGQQVTLRCSPKSGHDTVSWYQQALGQGPQFIFQYYEEEERQRGNFPDRFSGHQFPNYSSELNVNALLLGDSALYLCASSLYGNTGELFFGEGSRLTVL.

The count of this clone is one. The chain joins TRBV29-1 to TRBJ2-7, with 10 bases matching TRBD2. The germline gives CDR1 SQVTM, CDR2 ANQGSEA. The CDR3 length is 15 residues. Germline trimming cut 4 bases from V and 7 bases from J; bases unmatched to any gene: 13. This CDR3 is CSVALAGRVGREQYF. CDR3 DNA: TGCAGCGTTGCACTAGCGGGGCGCGTAGGGAGGGAGCAGTACTTC.

The genes are TRBV29-1 and TRBJ2-5; perhaps TRBD2 as D (7 bases). Germline loops: CDR1 SQVTM, CDR2 ANQGSEA. The V end was cut by 0 bases, the J end by 4 bases, with 24 bases between. This CDR3 has 18 amino acids. CDR3 sequence: CSVEDMIRGADFRETQYF. The DNA of the CDR3 is TGCAGCGTTGAAGATATGATTCGGGGGGCGGATTTTCGAGAGACCCAGTACTTC.

This clone appeared once. The chain has TRBV9 and TRBJ2-3, with TRBD2 matching 8 bases. Germline trimming cut 3 bases from V and 0 bases from J; bases unmatched to any gene: 3. CDR1 and CDR2 from the germline V gene are SGDLS and YYNGEE. This CDR3 region has 15 residues. The CDR3 region is CASSATSESTDTQYF. As DNA, the CDR3 is TGTGCCAGCAGCGCGACTAGCGAAAGCACAGATACGCAGTATTTT. Combining the CDR3 with reference TRBV9 and TRBJ2-3 gives the whole variable domain DSGVTQTPKHLITATGQRVTLRCSPRSGDLSVYWYQQSLDQGLQFLIQYYNGEERAKGNILERFSAQQFPDLHSELNLSSLELGDSALYFCASSATSESTDTQYFGPGTRLTVL.

J is TRBJ1-1 and V is TRBV5-6; 10 bases line up with TRBD1. After removal of 3 bases from V and 6 bases from J, the junction contained 2 bases not matched to a gene. Per the germline V gene, CDR1 is SGHDT and CDR2 is YYEEEE. The CDR3 sequence is 13 residues long. This CDR3 is CASSWGTGAEAFF. Written as DNA, the CDR3 is TGTGCCAGCAGCTGGGGGACAGGGGCTGAAGCTTTCTTT.

V and J are TRBV7-3 and TRBJ2-3, with 7 positions matching TRBD2. Germline V gives CDR1 SGHTA, CDR2 FQGTGA. V was pared by 0 bases and J by 0 bases, with 6 bases of the junction left unmatched. The length of the CDR3 is 17 residues. The chain's CDR3 is CASSLTNGLVSTDTQYF. The DNA of the CDR3 is TGTGCCAGCAGCTTAACGAACGGACTAGTTAGCACAGATACGCAGTATTTT.

Worth noting for this clone: A much more abundant neighbour one base away suggests this may be a read error. This chain joins TRBV7-8 and TRBJ1-5, with D tentatively TRBD1 (5 bases). V lost 2 bases and J lost 2, with 7 bases in between. The CDR3 spans 14 residues. Germline assignment: CDR1 SGHVS and CDR2 FQNEAQ. In nucleotides, the CDR3 is TGTGCCAGCAGCTTAAGGGGTGGCAATCAGCCCCAGCATTTT. Translating gives CASSLRGGNQPQHF. Full variable domain (missing parts from reference TRBV7-8 and TRBJ1-5): GAGVSQSPRYKVAKRGQDVALRCDPISGHVSLFWYQQALGQGPEFLTYFQNEAQLDKSGLPSDRFFAERPEGSVSTLKIQRTQQEDSAVYLCASSLRGGNQPQHFGDGTRLSIL.